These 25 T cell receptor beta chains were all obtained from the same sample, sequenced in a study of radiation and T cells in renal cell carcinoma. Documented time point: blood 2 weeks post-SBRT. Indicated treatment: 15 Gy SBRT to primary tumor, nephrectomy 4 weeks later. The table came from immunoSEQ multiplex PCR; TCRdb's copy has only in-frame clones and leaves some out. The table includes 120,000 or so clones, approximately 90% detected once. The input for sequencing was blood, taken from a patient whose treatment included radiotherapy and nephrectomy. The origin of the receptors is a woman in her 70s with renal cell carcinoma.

The CDR3 is CASTPRGSRGHREKLFF. The CDR3 nucleotides read TGTGCCAGTACCCCCAGGGGGTCGAGGGGGCATCGTGAAAAACTGTTTTTT. V and J are TRBV19 and TRBJ1-4; 7 bases line up with TRBD1. After removal of 7 bases from V and 7 bases from J, the junction contained 18 bases not matched to a gene. The CDR3 has 17 amino acids. Germline lookup yields CDR1 LNHDA and CDR2 SQIVND (reference sequence).

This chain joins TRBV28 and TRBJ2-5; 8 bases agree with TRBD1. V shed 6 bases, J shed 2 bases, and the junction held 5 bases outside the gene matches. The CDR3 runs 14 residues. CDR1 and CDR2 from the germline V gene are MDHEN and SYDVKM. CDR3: CASSLDRGQETQYF. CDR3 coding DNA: TGTGCCAGCAGCCTCGACAGGGGTCAAGAGACCCAGTACTTC.

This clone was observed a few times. The CDR3 spells CSLSGTYTDTQYF. Written as DNA, the CDR3 is TGCAGCCTTAGCGGCACCTACACAGATACGCAGTATTTT. This chain uses TRBV29-1 with TRBJ2-3; D might be TRBD2 (6 bases). The CDR3 length is 13 residues. Germline CDR1 and CDR2: SQVTM and ANQGSEA. The V gene lost 8 bases and the J gene lost 2 bases, with 14 bases spanning the gap.

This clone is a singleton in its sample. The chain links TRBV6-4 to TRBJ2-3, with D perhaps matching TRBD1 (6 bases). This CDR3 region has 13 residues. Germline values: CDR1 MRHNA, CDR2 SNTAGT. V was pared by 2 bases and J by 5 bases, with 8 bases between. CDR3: CASSDQQGDTQYF. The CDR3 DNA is TGTGCCAGCAGTGACCAACAGGGAGATACGCAGTATTTT.

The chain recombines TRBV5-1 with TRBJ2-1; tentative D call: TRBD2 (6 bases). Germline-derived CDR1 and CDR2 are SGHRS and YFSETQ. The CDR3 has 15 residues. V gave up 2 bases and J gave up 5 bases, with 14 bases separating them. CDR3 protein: CASSFFGGPDNEQFF. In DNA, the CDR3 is TGCGCCAGCAGCTTTTTCGGGGGACCCGACAATGAGCAGTTCTTC.

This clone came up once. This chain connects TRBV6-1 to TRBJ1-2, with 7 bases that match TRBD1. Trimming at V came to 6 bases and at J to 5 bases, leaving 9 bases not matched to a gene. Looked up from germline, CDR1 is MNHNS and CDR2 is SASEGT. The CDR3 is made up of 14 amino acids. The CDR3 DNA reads TGTGCCAGCAGCATTTCCGGGACAGCGTATGGCTACACCTTC. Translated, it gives CASSISGTAYGYTF.

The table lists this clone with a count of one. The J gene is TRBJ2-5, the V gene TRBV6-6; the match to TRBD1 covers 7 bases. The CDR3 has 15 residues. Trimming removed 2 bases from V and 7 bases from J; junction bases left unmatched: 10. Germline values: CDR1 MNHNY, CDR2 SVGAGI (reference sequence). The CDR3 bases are TGTGCCAGCAGTTACCCCGAGACAGGGACAAGGACCCAGTACTTC. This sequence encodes CASSYPETGTRTQYF.

CDR3 sequence: CASSQGTVEAFF. In DNA form, the CDR3 reads TGTGCCAGCAGCCAAGGGACCGTTGAAGCTTTCTTT. V and J are TRBV14 and TRBJ1-1; D is ambiguous. The CDR3 sequence is 12 residues long. V was clipped by 1 base and J by 7 bases, with 7 bases between them. Germline CDR1 and CDR2: SGHDN and FVKESK.

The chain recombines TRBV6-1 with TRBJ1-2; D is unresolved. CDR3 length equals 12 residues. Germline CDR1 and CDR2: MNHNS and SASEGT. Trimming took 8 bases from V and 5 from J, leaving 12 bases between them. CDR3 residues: CASFERMYGYTF. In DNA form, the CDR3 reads TGTGCCAGCTTTGAACGGATGTATGGCTACACCTTC.

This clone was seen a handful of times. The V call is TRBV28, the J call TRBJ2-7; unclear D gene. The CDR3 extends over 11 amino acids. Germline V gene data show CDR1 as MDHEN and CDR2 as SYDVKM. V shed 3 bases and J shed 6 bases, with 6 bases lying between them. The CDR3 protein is CASSFASEQYF. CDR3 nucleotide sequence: TGTGCCAGCAGTTTTGCGAGCGAGCAGTACTTC.

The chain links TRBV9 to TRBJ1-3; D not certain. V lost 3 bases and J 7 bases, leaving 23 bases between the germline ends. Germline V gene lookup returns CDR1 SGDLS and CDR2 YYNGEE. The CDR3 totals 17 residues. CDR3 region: CASSAYQQAAIGNTIYF. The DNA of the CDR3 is TGTGCCAGCAGCGCCTATCAACAAGCCGCTATTGGGAACACCATATATTTT.

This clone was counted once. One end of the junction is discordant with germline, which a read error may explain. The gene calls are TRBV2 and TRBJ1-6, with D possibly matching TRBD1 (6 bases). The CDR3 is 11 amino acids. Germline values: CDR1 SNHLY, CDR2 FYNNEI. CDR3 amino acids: CASSDWTVPNF. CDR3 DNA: TGTGCCAGCAGTGATTGGACAGTACCGAACTTT.

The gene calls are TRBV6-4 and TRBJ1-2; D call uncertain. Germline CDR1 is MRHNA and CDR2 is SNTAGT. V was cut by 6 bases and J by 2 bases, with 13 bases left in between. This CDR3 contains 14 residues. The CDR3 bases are TGTGCCAGCAGCCCCGGGAGCCACAACTATGGCTACACCTTC. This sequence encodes CASSPGSHNYGYTF.

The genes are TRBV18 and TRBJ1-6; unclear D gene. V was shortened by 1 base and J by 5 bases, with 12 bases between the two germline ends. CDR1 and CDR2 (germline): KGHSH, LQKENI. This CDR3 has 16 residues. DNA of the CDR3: TGTGCCAGCTCACCACTACAGCTCCTGAATAATTCACCCCTCCACTTT. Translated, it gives CASSPLQLLNNSPLHF. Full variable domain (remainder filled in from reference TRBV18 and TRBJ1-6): NAGVMQNPRHLVRRRGQEARLRCSPMKGHSHVYWYRQLPEEGLKFMVYLQKENIIDESGMPKERFSAEFPKEGPSILRIQQVVRGDSAAYFCASSPLQLLNNSPLHFGNGTRLTVT.

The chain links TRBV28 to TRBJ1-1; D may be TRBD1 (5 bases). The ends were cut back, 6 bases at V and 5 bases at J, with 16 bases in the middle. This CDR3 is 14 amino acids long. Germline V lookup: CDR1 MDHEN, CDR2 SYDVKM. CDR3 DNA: TGTGCCAGCAGCCGGGACCTCGGGCGAACTGAAGCTTTCTTT. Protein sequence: CASSRDLGRTEAFF.

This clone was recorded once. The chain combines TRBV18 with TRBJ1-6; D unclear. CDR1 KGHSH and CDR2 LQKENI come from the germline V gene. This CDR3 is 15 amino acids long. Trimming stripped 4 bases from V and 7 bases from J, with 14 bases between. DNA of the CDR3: TGTGCCAGCTCACTGCCCCCCTCAGGCAATTCACCCCTCCACTTT. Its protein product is CASSLPPSGNSPLHF.

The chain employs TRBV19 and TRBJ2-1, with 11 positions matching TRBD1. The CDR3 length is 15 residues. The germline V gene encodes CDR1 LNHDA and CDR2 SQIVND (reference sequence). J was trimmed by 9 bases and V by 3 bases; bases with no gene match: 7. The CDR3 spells CASSIPGQGGFEQFF. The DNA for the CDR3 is TGTGCCAGTAGTATCCCGGGACAGGGGGGATTTGAGCAGTTCTTC.

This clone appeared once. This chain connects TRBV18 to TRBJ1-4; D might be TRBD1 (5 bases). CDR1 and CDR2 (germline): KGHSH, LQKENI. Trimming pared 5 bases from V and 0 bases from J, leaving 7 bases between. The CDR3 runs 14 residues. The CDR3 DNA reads TGTGCCAGCTCAGAGGGACCAACTAATGAAAAACTGTTTTTT. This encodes CASSEGPTNEKLFF.

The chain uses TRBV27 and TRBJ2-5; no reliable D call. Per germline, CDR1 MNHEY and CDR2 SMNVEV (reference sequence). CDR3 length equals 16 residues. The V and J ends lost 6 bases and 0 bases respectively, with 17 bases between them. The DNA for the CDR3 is TGTGCCAGCAGCCGCCCGAGCGCCGGCCACCAAGAGACCCAGTACTTC. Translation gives CASSRPSAGHQETQYF.

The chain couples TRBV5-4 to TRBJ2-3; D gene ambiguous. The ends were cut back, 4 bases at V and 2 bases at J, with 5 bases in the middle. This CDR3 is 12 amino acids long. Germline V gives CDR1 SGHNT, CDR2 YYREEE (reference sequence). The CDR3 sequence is CASSPDTDTQYF. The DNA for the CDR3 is TGTGCCAGCAGCCCAGACACAGATACGCAGTATTTT.

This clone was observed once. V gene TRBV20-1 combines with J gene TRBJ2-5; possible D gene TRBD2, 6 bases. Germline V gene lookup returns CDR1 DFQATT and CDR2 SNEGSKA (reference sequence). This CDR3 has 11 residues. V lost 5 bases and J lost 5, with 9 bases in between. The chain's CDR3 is CSAGGLETQYF. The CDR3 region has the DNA TGCAGTGCTGGGGGGTTGGAGACCCAGTACTTC.

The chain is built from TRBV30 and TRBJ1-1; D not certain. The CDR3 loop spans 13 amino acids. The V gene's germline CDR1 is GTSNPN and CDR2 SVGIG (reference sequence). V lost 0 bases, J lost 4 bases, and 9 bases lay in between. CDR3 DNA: TGTGCCTGGAGTGTACTAGCTTCCACTGAAGCTTTCTTT. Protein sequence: CAWSVLASTEAFF.

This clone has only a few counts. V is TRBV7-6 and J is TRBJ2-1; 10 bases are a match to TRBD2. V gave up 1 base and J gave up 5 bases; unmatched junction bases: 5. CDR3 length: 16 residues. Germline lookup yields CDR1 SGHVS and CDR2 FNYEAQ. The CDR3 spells CASSLVLAGENNEQFF. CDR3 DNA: TGTGCCAGCAGCTTAGTTCTAGCGGGGGAGAACAATGAGCAGTTCTTC. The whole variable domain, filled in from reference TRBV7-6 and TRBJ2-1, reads GAGVSQSPRYKVTKRGQDVALRCDPISGHVSLYWYRQALGQGPEFLTYFNYEAQQDKSGLPNDRFSAERPEGSISTLTIQRTEQRDSAMYRCASSLVLAGENNEQFFGPGTRLTVL.

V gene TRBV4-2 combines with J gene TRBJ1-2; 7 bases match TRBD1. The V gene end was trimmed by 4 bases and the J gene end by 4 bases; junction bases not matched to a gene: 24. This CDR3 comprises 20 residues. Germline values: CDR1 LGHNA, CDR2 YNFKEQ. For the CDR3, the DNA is TGTGCCAGCAGCCCGGGGCCGGACAGGTCTCGACACTCCTCCTTCTATGGCTACACCTTC. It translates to CASSPGPDRSRHSSFYGYTF.

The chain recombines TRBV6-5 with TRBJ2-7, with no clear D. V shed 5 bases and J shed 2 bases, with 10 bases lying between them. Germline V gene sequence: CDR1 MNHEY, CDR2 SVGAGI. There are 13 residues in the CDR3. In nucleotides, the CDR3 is TGTGCCAGCAGTGTGGCGCCAACCTACGAGCAGTACTTC. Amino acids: CASSVAPTYEQYF.